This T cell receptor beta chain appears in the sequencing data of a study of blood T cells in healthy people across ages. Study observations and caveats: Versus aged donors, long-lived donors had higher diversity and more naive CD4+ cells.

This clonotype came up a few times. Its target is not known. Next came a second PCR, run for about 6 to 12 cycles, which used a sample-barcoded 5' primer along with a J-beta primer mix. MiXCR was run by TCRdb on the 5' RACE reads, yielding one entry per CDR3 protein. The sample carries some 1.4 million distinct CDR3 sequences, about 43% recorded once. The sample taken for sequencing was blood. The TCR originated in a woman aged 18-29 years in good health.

In DNA, the CDR3 is TGTGCCAGCACCCAATCCGGGAGCGGGGAGCTGTTTTTT. Translating it yields CASTQSGSGELFF. The V call is TRBV27, the J call TRBJ2-2; D may be TRBD2 (6 bases). Germline V gives CDR1 MNHEY, CDR2 SMNVEV (reference sequence). Trimming left V 7 bases short and J 7 bases short, with 13 bases between. The CDR3 is 13 amino acids.